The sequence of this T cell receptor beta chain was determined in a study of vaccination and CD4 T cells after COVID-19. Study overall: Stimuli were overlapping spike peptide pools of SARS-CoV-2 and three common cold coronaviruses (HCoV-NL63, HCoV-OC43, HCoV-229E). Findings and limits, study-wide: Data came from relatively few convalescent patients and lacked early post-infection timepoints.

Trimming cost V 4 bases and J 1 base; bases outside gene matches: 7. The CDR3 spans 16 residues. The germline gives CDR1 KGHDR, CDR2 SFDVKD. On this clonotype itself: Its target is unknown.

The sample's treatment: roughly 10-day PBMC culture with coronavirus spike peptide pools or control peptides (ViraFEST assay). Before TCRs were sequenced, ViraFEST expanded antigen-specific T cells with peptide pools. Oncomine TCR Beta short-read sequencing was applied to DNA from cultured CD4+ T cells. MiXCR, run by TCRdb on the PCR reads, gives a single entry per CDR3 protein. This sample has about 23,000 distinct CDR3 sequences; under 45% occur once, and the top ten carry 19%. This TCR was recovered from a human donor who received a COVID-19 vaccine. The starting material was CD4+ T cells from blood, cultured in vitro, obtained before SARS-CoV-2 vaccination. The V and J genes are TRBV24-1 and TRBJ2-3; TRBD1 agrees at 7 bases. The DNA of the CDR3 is TGTGCCACCAGTGAACCTTTGGGACAGCGCACAGATACGCAGTATTTT. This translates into CATSEPLGQRTDTQYF.